The clone carrying this TCR beta chain came up a few times. Antigen: not known. A diagnosis was made from clinical symptoms together with serum thyroxine, TRAb, thyroid ultrasound and orbital computed tomography. Amplified material comprised TCR beta CDR3 regions derived from RNA transcripts. Second-round multiplex PCR came after a first-round RT-PCR that employed HTBI primers. TCRdb recomputed calls from the multiplex PCR reads with MiXCR, one row per CDR3 protein. Of about 1.1 million distinct CDR3 sequences listed, about 40% are singletons. The data were taken from a study of Graves' ophthalmopathy and Graves' hyperthyroidism. Across the study: Hyperthyroidism qualified as stable when ophthalmopathy did not develop within 18 months of follow-up. Study-wide findings and caveats: For predicting ophthalmopathy progression, the model had about 71% sensitivity and nearly 75% specificity. Blood shared most expanded thyroid clonotypes above 0.001 frequency.

In germline, CDR1 is SNHLY, CDR2 FYNNEI. The CDR3 is made up of 17 amino acids. Trimming took 0 bases from V and 0 from J, leaving 12 bases between them. V usage is TRBV2 and J usage is TRBJ1-3, with D perhaps matching TRBD1 (6 bases). The TCR comes from an adult man with Graves' hyperthyroidism. Specimen: peripheral blood or thyroid tissue (not recorded which). CDR3 sequence reads: CASSEAWQGFSGNTIYF. The CDR3 coding sequence is TGTGCCAGCAGTGAAGCCTGGCAGGGGTTCTCTGGAAACACCATATATTTT.